This note documents a single TCR beta chain sequence. Source study methods: Reference gene primer amplification gave nucleated cell count estimates. Sequencing used immunoSEQ multiplex PCR; TCRdb keeps in-frame clones, though not all of them. V, J and clone size are taken as reported in that table, and D and trimming were inferred from the DNA itself. The profile shows approximately 60,000 clones, under 80% of them singletons. The sample originates from a study of blood T cell repertoires in COVID-19. Whole-study context: Donors in the United States, Italy and Spain gave samples during acute or convalescent COVID-19. PBMCs, B-cell-depleted T cells, or T cells provided the cDNA or gDNA that made up the material.

Germline loops: CDR1 SEHNR, CDR2 FQNEAQ (reference sequence). The trim removed 4 bases at V and 7 bases at J, leaving 3 bases unmatched. CDR3 length equals 14 residues. J is TRBJ1-4 and V is TRBV7-9; 10 bases align to TRBD1. The specimen was peripheral blood. This receptor was identified in a human donor in a cohort sampled during active COVID-19. This chain's CDR3 is CASSSGQGVEKLFF. For the CDR3, the DNA is TGTGCCAGCAGCTCCGGACAGGGGGTTGAAAAACTGTTTTTT.